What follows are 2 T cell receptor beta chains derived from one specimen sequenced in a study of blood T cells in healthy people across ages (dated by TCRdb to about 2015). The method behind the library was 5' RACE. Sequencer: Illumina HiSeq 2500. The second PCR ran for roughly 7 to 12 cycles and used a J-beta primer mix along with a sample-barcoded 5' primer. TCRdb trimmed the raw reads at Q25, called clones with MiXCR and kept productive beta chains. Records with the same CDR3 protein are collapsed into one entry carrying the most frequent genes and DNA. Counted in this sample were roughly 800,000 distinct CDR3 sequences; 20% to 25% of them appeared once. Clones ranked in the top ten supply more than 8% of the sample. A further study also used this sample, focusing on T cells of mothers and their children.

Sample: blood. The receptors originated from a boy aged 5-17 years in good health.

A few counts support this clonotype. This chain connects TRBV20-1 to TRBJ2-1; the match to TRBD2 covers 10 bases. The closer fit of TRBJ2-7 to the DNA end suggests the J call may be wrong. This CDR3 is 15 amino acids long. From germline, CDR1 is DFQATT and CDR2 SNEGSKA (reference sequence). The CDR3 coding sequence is TGCAGTGCTAGAAACGGACTAGCGGAACTTTACGAGCAGTACTTC. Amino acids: CSARNGLAELYEQYF.

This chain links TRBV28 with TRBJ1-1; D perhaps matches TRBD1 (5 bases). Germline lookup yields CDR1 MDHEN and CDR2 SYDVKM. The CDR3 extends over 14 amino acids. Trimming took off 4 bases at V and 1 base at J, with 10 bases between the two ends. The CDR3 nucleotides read TGTGCCAGCAGTTGGGGGTACAAGAACACTGAAGCTTTCTTT. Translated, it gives CASSWGYKNTEAFF.